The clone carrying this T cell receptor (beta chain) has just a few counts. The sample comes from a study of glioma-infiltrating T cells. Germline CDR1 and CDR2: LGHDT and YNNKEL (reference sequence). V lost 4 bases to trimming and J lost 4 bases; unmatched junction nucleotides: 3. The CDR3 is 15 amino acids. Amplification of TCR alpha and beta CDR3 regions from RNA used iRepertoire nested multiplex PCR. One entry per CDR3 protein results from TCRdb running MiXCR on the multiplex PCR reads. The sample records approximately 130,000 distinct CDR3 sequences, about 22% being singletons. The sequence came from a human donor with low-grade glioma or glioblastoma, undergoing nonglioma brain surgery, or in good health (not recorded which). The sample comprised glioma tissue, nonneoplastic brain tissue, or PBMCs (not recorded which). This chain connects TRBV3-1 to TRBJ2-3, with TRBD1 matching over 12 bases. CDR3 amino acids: CASSRDRGLSDTQYF. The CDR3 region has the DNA TGTGCCAGCAGCCGGGACAGGGGGCTTTCAGATACGCAGTATTTT.